Below, 23 T cell receptor beta chains from the same sample are listed, as sequenced in a study of spatial heterogeneity in lung cancer. TCRdb redid the calling of the 5' RACE reads with MiXCR, one entry per CDR3 protein. The repertoire has roughly 48,000 distinct CDR3 sequences, about 5.8% of them found once; the top ten carry around 10%. The time point: sample taken at primary tumor resection. No cell sorting; template was whole RNA from tumor, lung tissue or PBMC. The sample was PBMCs, taken at surgery. Source of these receptors: a male donor with early-stage non-small cell lung cancer.

There are many counts of this clonotype. The gene calls are TRBV20-1 and TRBJ1-5; possibly TRBD1 for D (6 bases). The ends were cut back, 4 bases at V and 0 bases at J, with 10 bases in the middle. Germline V gene data show CDR1 as DFQATT and CDR2 as SNEGSKA (reference sequence). There are 14 residues in the CDR3. CDR3 protein: CSATNRVSNQPQHF. Written as DNA, the CDR3 is TGCAGTGCTACAAACAGGGTTAGCAATCAGCCCCAGCATTTT.

This clonotype was observed many times. The chain recombines TRBV20-1 with TRBJ2-7, with a tentative D call TRBD1 (6 bases). V shed 3 bases and J shed 0 bases, with 15 bases lying between them. The CDR3 covers 15 residues. The V gene's germline CDR1 is DFQATT and CDR2 SNEGSKA (reference sequence). DNA of the CDR3: TGCAGTGCTAGCGCCACAGGGCCAACCTCCTACGAGCAGTACTTC. Amino acids: CSASATGPTSYEQYF.

The chain has TRBV6-5 and TRBJ2-7; 9 nucleotides agree with TRBD1. Germline V gene data show CDR1 as MNHEY and CDR2 as SVGAGI. The trim removed 5 bases at V and 5 bases at J, leaving 7 bases unmatched. The CDR3 is made up of 14 amino acids. The CDR3: CASSQGTGYDEQYF. CDR3 in DNA: TGTGCCAGCAGTCAAGGGACAGGGTACGACGAGCAGTACTTC.

This clonotype showed up many times. The chain recombines TRBV7-9 with TRBJ2-3, with 10 bases that match TRBD2. The CDR3 is made up of 15 amino acids. Germline V gives CDR1 SEHNR, CDR2 FQNEAQ (reference sequence). V was clipped by 5 bases and J by 5 bases; unmatched bases: 7. The CDR3 nucleotides are TGTGCCAGCAGCCCCCTAGCGGGAGAGGGAGATACGCAGTATTTT. Translated, it gives CASSPLAGEGDTQYF.

This clonotype was seen ten or more times. The chain is built from TRBV5-6 and TRBJ2-6, with unresolved D. Germline values: CDR1 SGHDT, CDR2 YYEEEE. V lost 1 base, J lost 0 bases, and 11 bases lay in between. The CDR3 runs to 17 residues. The CDR3 here is CASSLSGGLSGANVLTF. The CDR3 DNA reads as TGTGCCAGCAGCTTGTCGGGCGGCCTCTCTGGGGCCAACGTCCTGACTTTC.

This clonotype was seen repeatedly, ten times or more. The rearrangement uses TRBV29-1 and TRBJ1-3; D call uncertain. CDR1 is SQVTM, CDR2 ANQGSEA, per germline. V lost 6 bases, J lost 4 bases, and 16 bases lay in between. The CDR3 is 14 amino acids. CDR3 amino acids: CSVRDGKRGNTIYF. CDR3 DNA sequence: TGCAGCGTCCGAGACGGGAAGCGGGGAAACACCATATATTTT.

J is TRBJ2-1 and V is TRBV20-1; 9 bases are shared with TRBD2. With 3 bases clipped from V and 5 bases from J, the junction kept 5 bases outside the gene matches. The CDR3 runs to 14 residues. Looked up from germline, CDR1 is DFQATT and CDR2 is SNEGSKA (reference sequence). CDR3 DNA: TGCAGTGCTAGGGGCGGGAGGGCCAACAATGAGCAGTTCTTC. Encoded protein: CSARGGRANNEQFF.

This clonotype has ten or more counts. This chain joins TRBV2 and TRBJ2-1; 10 nucleotides line up with TRBD2. The length of the CDR3 is 16 residues. The V segment lost 6 bases and the J segment 9 bases; nucleotides outside the gene matches: 14. CDR1 SNHLY and CDR2 FYNNEI come from the germline V gene. The CDR3 loop reads CASSDEAGGIMAEQFF. CDR3 bases: TGTGCCAGCAGCGACGAAGCGGGAGGGATTATGGCTGAGCAGTTCTTC.

This clonotype was counted ten times or more. The rearrangement uses TRBV5-4 and TRBJ2-3, with 9 nucleotides matching TRBD1. The length of the CDR3 is 14 residues. Germline CDR1 is SGHNT and CDR2 is YYREEE (reference sequence). V dropped 4 bases and J dropped 5; count of bases not matched to a gene: 5. The CDR3, as DNA: TGTGCCAGCAGCAAGGACAGGGGACAAGATACGCAGTATTTT. Translating gives CASSKDRGQDTQYF. Full variable domain (missing parts from reference TRBV5-4 and TRBJ2-3): ETGVTQSPTHLIKTRGQQVTLRCSSQSGHNTVSWYQQALGQGPQFIFQYYREEENGRGNFPPRFSGLQFPNYSSELNVNALELDDSALYLCASSKDRGQDTQYFGPGTRLTVL.

This clonotype was counted ten times or more. The chain has TRBV12-3 or TRBV12-4 and TRBJ1-4, with D hard to call. The CDR3 is 13 residues long. The ends were cut back, 9 bases at V and 8 bases at J, with 16 bases in the middle. Here the CDR3 DNA reads TGTGCCAGTCGGGCGGAGGGCGGAGAAAAACTGTTTTTT. Encoded protein: CASRAEGGEKLFF.

This clonotype was counted only a few times. The J gene is TRBJ2-7, the V gene TRBV5-1, with 13 bases that match TRBD2. The CDR3 is made up of 16 amino acids. With 4 bases clipped from V and 5 bases from J, the junction kept 9 bases outside the gene matches. The germline gives CDR1 SGHRS, CDR2 YFSETQ. CDR3 sequence: CASSRGTSGTTNEQYF. For the CDR3, the DNA is TGCGCCAGCAGCCGGGGGACTAGCGGGACGACGAACGAGCAGTACTTC.

This clonotype was seen repeatedly, ten times or more. This chain joins TRBV7-9 and TRBJ2-7; D not resolved. V lost 3 bases and J lost 3, with 6 bases in between. The V gene's germline CDR1 is SEHNR and CDR2 FQNEAQ (reference sequence). The CDR3 is 12 amino acids. The CDR3 here is CASSLSLYEQYF. DNA of the CDR3: TGTGCCAGCAGCTTGAGTCTCTACGAGCAGTACTTC.

This clonotype was counted ten times or more. The rearrangement uses TRBV20-1 and TRBJ1-5, with 7 bases fitting TRBD1. V shed 5 bases and J 0 bases; nucleotides not matched to a gene: 4. The CDR3 sequence is 14 residues long. Germline V lookup: CDR1 DFQATT, CDR2 SNEGSKA (reference sequence). The CDR3 is CSAFDRVSNQPQHF. The CDR3 DNA sequence: TGCAGTGCTTTCGACAGGGTTAGCAATCAGCCCCAGCATTTT.

This chain uses TRBV28 with TRBJ1-2; 8 bases align to TRBD1. Germline CDR1 and CDR2: MDHEN and SYDVKM. This CDR3 contains 13 residues. With 6 bases clipped from V and 4 bases from J, the junction kept 4 bases outside the gene matches. DNA of the CDR3: TGTGCCAGCAGCCCAGGGGGCATCTATGGCTACACCTTC. It is translated as CASSPGGIYGYTF.

In its sample, this clonotype was seen many times. This chain links TRBV20-1 with TRBJ1-3; D gene uncertain. V was clipped by 3 bases and J by 0 bases, with 15 bases between them. The CDR3 has 16 amino acids. The germline CDR1 and CDR2 sequences are DFQATT and SNEGSKA (reference sequence). The chain's CDR3 is CSASLTLAPSGNTIYF. Written as DNA, the CDR3 is TGCAGTGCTAGCCTCACGTTGGCCCCCTCTGGAAACACCATATATTTT.

The rearrangement joins TRBV2 to TRBJ1-2, with D unclear. V gave up 2 bases and J gave up 3 bases, with 10 bases separating them. Germline assignment: CDR1 SNHLY and CDR2 FYNNEI. The CDR3 has 14 amino acids. The CDR3 region has the DNA TGTGCCAGCAGTGAACTCACACGCGACTATGGCTACACCTTC. It encodes CASSELTRDYGYTF.

Ten or more counts support this clonotype. This chain links TRBV4-1 with TRBJ1-1, with D possibly being TRBD1 (5 bases). Per the germline V gene, CDR1 is MGHRA and CDR2 is YSYEKL. The V gene lost 0 bases and the J gene lost 1 base, with 12 bases spanning the gap. There are 16 residues in the CDR3. CDR3 sequence: CASSQDRAGENTEAFF. For the CDR3, the DNA is TGCGCCAGCAGCCAAGATCGGGCGGGGGAGAACACTGAAGCTTTCTTT.

This clonotype was seen many times. This rearrangement joins TRBV20-1 to TRBJ1-5, with a weak D call TRBD1 (5 bases). Germline loops: CDR1 DFQATT, CDR2 SNEGSKA (reference sequence). This CDR3 is 12 amino acids long. V was trimmed by 3 bases and J by 5 bases, leaving 8 bases between them. As DNA, the CDR3 is TGCAGTGCTAGCGGGGGGGATCAGCCCCAGCATTTT. It specifies CSASGGDQPQHF.

This clonotype was seen ten or more times. The chain joins TRBV20-1 to TRBJ2-1; 11 bases are shared with TRBD2. Per the germline V gene, CDR1 is DFQATT and CDR2 is SNEGSKA (reference sequence). Germline trimming cut 2 bases from V and 4 bases from J; bases unmatched to any gene: 4. CDR3 size: 15 residues. The CDR3 DNA sequence: TGCAGTGCTAGACCCGGGACTAGCGGATACAATGAGCAGTTCTTC. Amino acid sequence: CSARPGTSGYNEQFF.

As to this clonotype: A read error may explain this, as a much larger clone is one base away. The chain recombines TRBV7-2 with TRBJ2-1, with D unclear. From germline, CDR1 is SGHTA and CDR2 FQGNSA. This CDR3 has 12 amino acids. CDR3 DNA: TGTGCCAGAAGCTACGGGTATGTTGAGCAGTTCTTC. Translating it yields CARSYGYVEQFF.

This clonotype was counted ten times or more. The rearrangement links TRBV28 to TRBJ2-3; D uncertain. This CDR3 contains 12 residues. Germline CDR1 MDHEN, CDR2 SYDVKM. Trimming removed 6 bases at V and 6 bases at J, with 10 bases between. CDR3 nucleotides: TGTGCCAGCAGGGACCAGTCTGATACGCAGTATTTT. It translates to CASRDQSDTQYF.

This clonotype was counted many times. The genes are TRBV7-9 and TRBJ2-7; no reliable D call. Germline loops: CDR1 SEHNR, CDR2 FQNEAQ (reference sequence). The CDR3 has 14 amino acids. V lost 5 bases, J lost 2 bases, and 13 bases lay in between. The CDR3 sequence is CASSDRSRTYEQYF. In DNA form, the CDR3 reads TGTGCCAGCAGCGACCGCTCTCGGACCTACGAGCAGTACTTC.

This clonotype was found many times. V gene TRBV4-3 combines with J gene TRBJ1-2; D may be TRBD1 (5 bases). The germline V gene encodes CDR1 LGHNA and CDR2 YSLEER. The CDR3 runs to 14 residues. V was cut by 3 bases and J by 4 bases, with 12 bases left in between. CDR3 residues: CASSHRTGTYGYTF. The CDR3 DNA is TGCGCCAGCAGCCACCGGACGGGGACCTATGGCTACACCTTC.